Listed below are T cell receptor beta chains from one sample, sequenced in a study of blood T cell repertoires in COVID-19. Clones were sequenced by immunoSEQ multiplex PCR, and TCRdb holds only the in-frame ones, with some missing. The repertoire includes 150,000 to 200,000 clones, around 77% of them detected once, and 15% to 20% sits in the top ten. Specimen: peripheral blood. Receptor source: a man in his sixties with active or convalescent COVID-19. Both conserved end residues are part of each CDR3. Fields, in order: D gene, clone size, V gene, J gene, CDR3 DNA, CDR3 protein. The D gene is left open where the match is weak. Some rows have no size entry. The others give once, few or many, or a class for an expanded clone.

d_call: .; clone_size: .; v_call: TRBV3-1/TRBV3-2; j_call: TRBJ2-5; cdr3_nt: TGTGCCAGCAGCCAATCCCCTCAGGGTTTTGAGACCCAGTACTTC; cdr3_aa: CASSQSPQGFETQYF
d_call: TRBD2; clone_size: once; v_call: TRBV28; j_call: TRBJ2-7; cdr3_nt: TGTGCCAGCAGTTCTCTAGCGGGAGCAGTCGAGCAGTACTTC; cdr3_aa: CASSSLAGAVEQYF
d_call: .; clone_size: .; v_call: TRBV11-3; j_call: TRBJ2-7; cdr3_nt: TGTGCCAGCAGCTTAACACAGGGAAACGAGCAGTACTTC; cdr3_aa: CASSLTQGNEQYF
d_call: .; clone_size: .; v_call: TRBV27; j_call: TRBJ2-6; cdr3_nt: TGTGCCAGCAGTTTAAAAGGGGCCTTACAGGTTTCTGGGGCCAACGTCCTGACTTTC; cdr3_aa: CASSLKGALQVSGANVLTF
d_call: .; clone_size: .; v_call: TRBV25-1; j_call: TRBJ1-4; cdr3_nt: TGTGCCAGCAGTAACCCAGGGGCCCTTGGAAAACTGTTTTTT; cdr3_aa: CASSNPGALGKLFF
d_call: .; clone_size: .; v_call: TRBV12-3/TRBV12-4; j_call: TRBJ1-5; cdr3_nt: TGTGCCAGCGTCCGGGGGGCCAATCAGCCCCAGCATTTT; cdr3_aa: CASVRGANQPQHF
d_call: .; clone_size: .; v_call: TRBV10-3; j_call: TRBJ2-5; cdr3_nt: TGTGCCATCAGTGACCGGGAAGAGACCCAGTACTTC; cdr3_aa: CAISDREETQYF
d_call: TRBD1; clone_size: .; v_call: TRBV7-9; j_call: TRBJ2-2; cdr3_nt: TGTGCCAGCAGGCGGGACAGGGGGCTTACCGGGGAGCTGTTTTTT; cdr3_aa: CASRRDRGLTGELFF
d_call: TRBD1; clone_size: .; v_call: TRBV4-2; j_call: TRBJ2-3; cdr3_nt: TGTGCCAGCAGCCAAGATGGGACAGGGGGCACAGATACGCAGTATTTT; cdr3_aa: CASSQDGTGGTDTQYF
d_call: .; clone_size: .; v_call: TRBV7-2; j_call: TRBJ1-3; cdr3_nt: TGTGCCAGCAGCTTGCGGGGGACCGACACCATATATTTT; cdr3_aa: CASSLRGTDTIYF
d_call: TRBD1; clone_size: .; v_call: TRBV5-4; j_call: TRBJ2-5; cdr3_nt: TGTGCCAGCAGCCTATCGACAGGGACGGGTGAGACCCAGTACTTC; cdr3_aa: CASSLSTGTGETQYF
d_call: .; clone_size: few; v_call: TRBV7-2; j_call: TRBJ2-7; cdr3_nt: TGTGCCAGCAGCTATGGAGGCGAGCAGTACTTC; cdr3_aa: CASSYGGEQYF
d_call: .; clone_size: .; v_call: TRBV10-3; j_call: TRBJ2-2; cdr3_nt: TGTGCCATCAGTCTAGCGATCAACACCGGGGAGCTGTTTTTT; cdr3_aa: CAISLAINTGELFF
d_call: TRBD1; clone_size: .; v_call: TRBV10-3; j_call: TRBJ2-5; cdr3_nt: TGTGCCATCAGTGAGTCGAGCAGGGGGCTAGAGACCCAGTACTTC; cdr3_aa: CAISESSRGLETQYF
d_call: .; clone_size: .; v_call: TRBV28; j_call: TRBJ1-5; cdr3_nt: TGTGCCAGCAGTTTACTAAATCAGCCCCAGCATTTT; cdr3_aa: CASSLLNQPQHF
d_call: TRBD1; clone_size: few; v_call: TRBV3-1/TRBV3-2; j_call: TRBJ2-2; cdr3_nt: TGTGCCAGCACCCTGGGACAGGGGGCCTCCCGAGTCGGGGAGCTGTTTTTT; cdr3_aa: CASTLGQGASRVGELFF
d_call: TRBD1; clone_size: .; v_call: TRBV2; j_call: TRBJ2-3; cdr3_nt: TGTGCCAGCAGTGAGGACAGGGGGCATGATACGCAGTATTTT; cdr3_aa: CASSEDRGHDTQYF
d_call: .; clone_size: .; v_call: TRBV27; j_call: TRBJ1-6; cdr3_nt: TGTGCCAGCAGTTCACTTCGGGCCTATAATTCACCCCTCCACTTT; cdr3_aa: CASSSLRAYNSPLHF
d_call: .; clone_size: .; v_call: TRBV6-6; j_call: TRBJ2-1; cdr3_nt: TGTGCCAGCAGTTCCCAACCTACAGGTGAGCAGTTCTTC; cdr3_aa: CASSSQPTGEQFF
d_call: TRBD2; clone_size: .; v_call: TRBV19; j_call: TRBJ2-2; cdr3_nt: TGTGCCAGTATCCCCGGGGAGGGCGGGGAGCTGTTTTTT; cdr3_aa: CASIPGEGGELFF
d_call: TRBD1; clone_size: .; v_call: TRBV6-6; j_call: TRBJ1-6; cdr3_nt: TGTGCCAGCAGTTCCCTGACAGGGGGTAATTCACCCCTCCACTTT; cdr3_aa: CASSSLTGGNSPLHF
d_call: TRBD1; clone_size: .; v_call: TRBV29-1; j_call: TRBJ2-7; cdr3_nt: TGCAGCGTCAAAGACAGGGTGGGTCCCGGTACAGAGCAGTACTTC; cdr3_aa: CSVKDRVGPGTEQYF
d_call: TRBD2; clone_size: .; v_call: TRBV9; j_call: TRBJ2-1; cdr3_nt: TGTGCCAGCAGCGTGAGTAGCGGGAGTTTCCATGAGCAGTTCTTC; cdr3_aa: CASSVSSGSFHEQFF
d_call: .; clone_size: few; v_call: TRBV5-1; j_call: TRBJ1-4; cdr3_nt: TGCGCCAGCAGCGCCAGACAGGCCACTAATGAAAAACTGTTTTTT; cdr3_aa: CASSARQATNEKLFF
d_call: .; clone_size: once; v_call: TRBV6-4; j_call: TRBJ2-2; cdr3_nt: TGTGCCAGCAGACCCGACAGGTCGGCCGGGGAGCTGTTTTTT; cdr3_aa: CASRPDRSAGELFF
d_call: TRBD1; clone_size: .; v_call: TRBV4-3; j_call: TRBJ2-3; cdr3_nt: TGCGCCAGCAGCCAAGTTTACCGCACAGGGGGCACAGATACGCAGTATTTT; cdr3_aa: CASSQVYRTGGTDTQYF
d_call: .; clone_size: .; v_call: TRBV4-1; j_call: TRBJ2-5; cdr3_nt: TGCGCCAGCGCGAGAGGGCCGGGGGACCAAGAGACCCAGTACTTC; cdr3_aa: CASARGPGDQETQYF
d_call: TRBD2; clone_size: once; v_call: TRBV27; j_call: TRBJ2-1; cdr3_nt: TGTGCCAGCAGTTCCCAGGGGACTAGCGAATACAATGAGCAGTTCTTC; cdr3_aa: CASSSQGTSEYNEQFF
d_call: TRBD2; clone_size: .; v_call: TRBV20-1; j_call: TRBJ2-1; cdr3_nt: TGCAGTGCTAGTGGTAGCGGGAGAGGGGTAAATGAGCAGTTCTTC; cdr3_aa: CSASGSGRGVNEQFF
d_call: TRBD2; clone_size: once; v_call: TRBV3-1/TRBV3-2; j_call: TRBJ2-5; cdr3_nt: TGTGCCAGCAGCCAAGGGCTAGCGGGCAGAGAGACCCAGTACTTC; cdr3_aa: CASSQGLAGRETQYF
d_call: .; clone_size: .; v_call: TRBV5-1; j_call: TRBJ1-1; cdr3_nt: TGCGCCAGCAGCTTGAGGGGGACCACTGAAGCTTTCTTT; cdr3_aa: CASSLRGTTEAFF
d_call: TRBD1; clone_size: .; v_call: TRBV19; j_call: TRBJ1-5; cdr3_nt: TGTGCCAGTACACAGGGGAGTAGGCAGCCCCAGCATTTT; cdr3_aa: CASTQGSRQPQHF
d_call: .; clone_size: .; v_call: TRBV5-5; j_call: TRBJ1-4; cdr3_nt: TGTGCCAGCAGCTTGGAGGGAGCAACTAATGAAAAACTGTTTTTT; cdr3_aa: CASSLEGATNEKLFF
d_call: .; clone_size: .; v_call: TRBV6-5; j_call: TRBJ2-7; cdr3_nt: TGTGCCAGCAGTTCCACCAACATGGCGGCCCACGAGCAGTACTTC; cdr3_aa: CASSSTNMAAHEQYF
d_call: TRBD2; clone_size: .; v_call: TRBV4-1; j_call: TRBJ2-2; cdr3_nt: TGCGCCAGCAGCCAAGAGGCAAGACTAGCGGGAGTCACCGGGGAGCTGTTTTTT; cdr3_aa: CASSQEARLAGVTGELFF
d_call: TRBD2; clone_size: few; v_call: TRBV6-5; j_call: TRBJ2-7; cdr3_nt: TGTGCCAGCAGGGCGGGAGCCTCCTACGAGCAGTACTTC; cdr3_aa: CASRAGASYEQYF
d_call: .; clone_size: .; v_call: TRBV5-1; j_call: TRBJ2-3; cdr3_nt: TGCGCCAGCACCCCTACGGAGGGGGGGCCGGGGTATTTT; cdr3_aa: CASTPTEGGPGYF
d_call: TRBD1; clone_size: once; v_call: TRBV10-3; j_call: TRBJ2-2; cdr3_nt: TGTGCCATCAGTGATGGGGACAGGGGGCCCGGGGAGCTGTTTTTT; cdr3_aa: CAISDGDRGPGELFF
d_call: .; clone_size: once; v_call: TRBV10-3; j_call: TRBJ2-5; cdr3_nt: TGTGCCATCAGTGTAGAACAAGAGACCCAGTACTTC; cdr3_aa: CAISVEQETQYF
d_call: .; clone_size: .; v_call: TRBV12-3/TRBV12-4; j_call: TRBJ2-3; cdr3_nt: TGTGCCAGCAGCCGCGACACAGATACGCAGTATTTT; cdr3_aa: CASSRDTDTQYF
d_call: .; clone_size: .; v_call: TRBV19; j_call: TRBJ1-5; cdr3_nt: TGTGCCAGTAGTACCGACGTCCCGGGGGCCCAGCATTTT; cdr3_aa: CASSTDVPGAQHF
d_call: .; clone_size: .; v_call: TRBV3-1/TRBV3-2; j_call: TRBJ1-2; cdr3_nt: TGTGCCAGCAGCCAATCAGGGGCGCGTGGCTACACCTTC; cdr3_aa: CASSQSGARGYTF
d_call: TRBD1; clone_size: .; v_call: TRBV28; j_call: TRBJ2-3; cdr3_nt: TGTGCCAGCAGGGACTTACCGGGACAGGGCACAGATACGCAGTATTTT; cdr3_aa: CASRDLPGQGTDTQYF
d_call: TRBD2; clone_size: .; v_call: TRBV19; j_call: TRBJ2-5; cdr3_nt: TGTGCCAGTAGTATCGCTAGCGGGATGGAGACCCAGTACTTC; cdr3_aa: CASSIASGMETQYF
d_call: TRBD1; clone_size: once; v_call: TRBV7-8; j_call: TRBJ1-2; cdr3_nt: TGTGCCAGCAGCCTCTGGGACAGGCGTACCCTTCATGGCTACACCTTC; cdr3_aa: CASSLWDRRTLHGYTF
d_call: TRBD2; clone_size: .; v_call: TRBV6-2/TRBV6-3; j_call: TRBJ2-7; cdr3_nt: TGTGCCAGCAGTTCCTCGAAAGCGGGAGAGACGGTCTACGAGCAGTACTTC; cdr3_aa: CASSSSKAGETVYEQYF
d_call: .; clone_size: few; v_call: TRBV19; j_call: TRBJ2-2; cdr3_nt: TGTGCCAGTAGGCTTTCTCAGGGTACCGGGGAGCTGTTTTTT; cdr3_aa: CASRLSQGTGELFF
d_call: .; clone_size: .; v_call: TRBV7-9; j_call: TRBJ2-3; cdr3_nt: TGTGCCAGCAGCCCCATGGGGGAGGCAGATACGCAGTATTTT; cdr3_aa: CASSPMGEADTQYF
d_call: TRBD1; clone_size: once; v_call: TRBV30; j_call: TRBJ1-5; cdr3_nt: TGTGCCTGGGGACAGGGCTACGGAAAGCCCCAGCATTTT; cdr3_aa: CAWGQGYGKPQHF